This T cell receptor (beta chain) was observed in a study of blood T cell repertoires in COVID-19 (dated by TCRdb to about 2020). As for the study more broadly: Samples from collaborators originated in the United States, Italy and Spain and spanned both the acute and convalescent phases of COVID-19. Where available, HLA class I and class II types were taken from metadata supplied by the sample provider and were not determined by assay-based typing. Nearly every sample came with metadata listing a de-identified subject ID, COVID-19 status, age in years and sex. The repertoires were released in a freely available public database meant as a resource for research on the immune response to SARS-CoV-2. The samples were drawn from the first 160 participants of the ongoing ImmuneRACE study and from about 1,200 subjects provided by 6 global collaborators. The prospective study material was composed of cDNA or gDNA derived from T cells, B-cell-depleted T cells, or PBMCs. Deeply sampled blood TCRbeta repertoires from subjects exposed to, actively infected with, or recovered from COVID-19 were included in the dataset. Findings and caveats that apply to the study as a whole: The quantity of clinical and demographic metadata differed by source and by participant and was supplied without curation.

Notes on this clone: Its antigen is not yet known. The sample holds no much larger clone one base away, and base qualities are not on file.

In the prospective study, participants were about 18 to 100 years old, resided in 25 or so geographic areas of the United States, and were enrolled through a virtual design. To assign participants to cohorts, the prospective study relied on clinical history that participants themselves reported in a screening survey and a study questionnaire. Recovered participants in ImmuneRACE Cohort 3 were defined by two consecutive negative NP/OP PCR tests, clearance by a healthcare professional, or resolution of symptoms. In the prospective study, whole blood, serum and a nasopharyngeal or oropharyngeal swab were collected from each participant by mobile phlebotomists. Additional blood draws and questionnaires over an approximately 2-month period could optionally be provided by prospective study participants. Prospective study blood samples were shipped either frozen or at room temperature before DNA extraction.

The germline V gene specifies SGHRS as CDR1 and YFSETQ as CDR2. V is pruned by 4 bases and J by 8 bases, leaving 11 bases of the junction without a gene match. Reading from cysteine to phenylalanine, the CDR3 counts 15 amino acids. Only the CDR3 part of the read is kept: 45 bases, read in frame from the first base. TCRbeta CDR3 regions were amplified from genomic DNA using the immunoSEQ Assay, a bias-controlled multiplex PCR. The authors processed their data as follows. Nucleated cell counts per sample were estimated from amplification of reference gene primers within the assay. To quantify the absolute abundance of each unique TCRbeta CDR3 rearrangement, sequence reads were collapsed and filtered. For each sample, productive Simpson clonality was calculated as the square root of Simpson's diversity index over productive rearrangements. This is the immuneACCESS table as TCRdb keeps it, with only in-frame sequences that have V and J called. A part of the clones is gone; compared with another copy, unresolved V genes explain less than half, and the rest is unexplained. V and J calls plus clone size are reproduced from that table; the DNA served to infer D and trimming. This sample has some 250,000 clones in its table, and approximately 85% of those were observed once. The ten most abundant clones make up 1.5% to 2% of the sample.

This sequence originates from a woman between 50 and 59 years old who had recovered from COVID-19. The rearrangement combines TRBV5-1 with TRBJ1-3, with 8 central nucleotides matching TRBD1. Sequenced: PBMCs or T cells enriched from blood (not recorded which). The DNA reads as follows: TGCGCCAGCAGCGCCGACGATTACAGGGGGGACACCATATATTTT. Translated, it reads CASSADDYRGDTIYF. Full variable domain (CDR3 extended with the reference TRBV5-1 and TRBJ1-3 proteins): KAGVTQTPRYLIKTRGQQVTLSCSPISGHRSVSWYQQTPGQGLQFLFEYFSETQRNKGNFPGRFSGRQFSNSRSEMNVSTLELGDSALYLCASSADDYRGDTIYFGEGSWLTVV.